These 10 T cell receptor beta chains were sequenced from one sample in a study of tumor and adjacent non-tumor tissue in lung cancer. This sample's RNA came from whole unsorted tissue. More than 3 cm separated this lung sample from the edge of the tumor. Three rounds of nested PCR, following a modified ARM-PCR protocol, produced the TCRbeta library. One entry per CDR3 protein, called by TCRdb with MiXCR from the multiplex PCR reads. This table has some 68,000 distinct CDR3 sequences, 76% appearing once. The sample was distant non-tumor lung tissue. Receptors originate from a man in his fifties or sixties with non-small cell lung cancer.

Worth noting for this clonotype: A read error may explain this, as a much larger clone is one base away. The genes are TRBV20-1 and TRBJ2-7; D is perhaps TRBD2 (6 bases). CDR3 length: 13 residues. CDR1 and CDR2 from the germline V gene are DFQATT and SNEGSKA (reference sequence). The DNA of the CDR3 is TGCACTGGCTTAGCGGAGAATTCCTACGAGCAGTACTTC. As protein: CTGLAENSYEQYF.

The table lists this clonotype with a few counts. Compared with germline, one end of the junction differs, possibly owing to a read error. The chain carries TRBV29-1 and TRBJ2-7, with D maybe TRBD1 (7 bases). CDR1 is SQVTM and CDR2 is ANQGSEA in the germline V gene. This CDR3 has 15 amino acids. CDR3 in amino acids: CSVVGRGAESCEQYF. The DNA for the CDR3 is TGCAGCGTTGTCGGCAGGGGGGCAGAATCCTGCGAGCAGTACTTC.

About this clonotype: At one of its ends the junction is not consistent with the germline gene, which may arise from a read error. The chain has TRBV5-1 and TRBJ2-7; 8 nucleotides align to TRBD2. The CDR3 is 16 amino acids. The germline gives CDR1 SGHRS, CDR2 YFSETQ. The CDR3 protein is CASSSGPGLGTNEQYF. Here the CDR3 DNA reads TGCGCCAGCAGCTCCGGCCCGGGACTAGGGACCAACGAACAGTACTTC.

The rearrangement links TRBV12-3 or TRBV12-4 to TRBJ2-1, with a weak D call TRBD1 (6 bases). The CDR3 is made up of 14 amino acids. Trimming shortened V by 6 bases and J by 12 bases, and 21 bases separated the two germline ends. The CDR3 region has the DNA TGTGCCAGCAGGCCGACAGGCTCGGTCAATAGGCAGTTCTTC. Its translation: CASRPTGSVNRQFF.

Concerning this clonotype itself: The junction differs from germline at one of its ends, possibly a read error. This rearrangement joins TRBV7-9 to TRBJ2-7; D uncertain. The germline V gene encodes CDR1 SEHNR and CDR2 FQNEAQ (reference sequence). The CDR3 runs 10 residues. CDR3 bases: TGTGCCAGCGGAGATGGCGAGCATTACTTC. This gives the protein CASGDGEHYF.

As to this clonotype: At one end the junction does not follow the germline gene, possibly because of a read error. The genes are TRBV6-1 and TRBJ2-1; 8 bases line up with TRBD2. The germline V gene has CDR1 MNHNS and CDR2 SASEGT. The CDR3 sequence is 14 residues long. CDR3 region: CASCPRRGVNDQFF. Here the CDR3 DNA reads TGTGCCAGCTGTCCCCGGCGGGGGGTCAATGATCAGTTCTTC.

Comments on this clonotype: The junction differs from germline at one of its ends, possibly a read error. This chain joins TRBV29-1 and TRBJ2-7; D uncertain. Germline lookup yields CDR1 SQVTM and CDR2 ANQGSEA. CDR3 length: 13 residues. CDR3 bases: TGTATCGTGGCCGATACCGGGCCCTACGAGCAGTACTTC. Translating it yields CIVADTGPYEQYF.

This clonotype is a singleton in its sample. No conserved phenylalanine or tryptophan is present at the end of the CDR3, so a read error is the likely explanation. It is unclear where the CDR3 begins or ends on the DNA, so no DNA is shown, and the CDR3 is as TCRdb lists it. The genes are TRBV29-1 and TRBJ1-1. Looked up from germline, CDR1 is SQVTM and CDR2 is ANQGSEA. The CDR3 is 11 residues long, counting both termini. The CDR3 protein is CSVRVWTEGFL.

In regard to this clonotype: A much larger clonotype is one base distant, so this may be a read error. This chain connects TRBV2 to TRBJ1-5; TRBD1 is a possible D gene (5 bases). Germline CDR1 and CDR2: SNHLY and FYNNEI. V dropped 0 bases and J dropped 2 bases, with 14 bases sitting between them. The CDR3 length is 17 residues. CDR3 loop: CASSEARRQNGNQPQHF. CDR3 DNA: TGTGCCAGCAGTGAAGCGAGACGACAGAATGGCAATCAGCCCCAGCATTTT. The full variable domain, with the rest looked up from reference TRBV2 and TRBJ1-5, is EPEVTQTPSHQVTQMGQEVILRCVPISNHLYFYWYRQILGQKVEFLVSFYNNEISEKSEIFDDQFSVERPDGSNFTLKIRSTKLEDSAMYFCASSEARRQNGNQPQHFGDGTRLSIL.

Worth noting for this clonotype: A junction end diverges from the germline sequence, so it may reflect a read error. In DNA form, the CDR3 reads TGTGCCACCTGCGACCGGGCCGGAGCCAAAAACACTCAGTACTTC. Its translation: CATCDRAGAKNTQYF. The chain is built from TRBV28 and TRBJ2-4, with D hard to call. CDR3 length: 15 amino acids. Germline lookup yields CDR1 MDHEN and CDR2 SYDVKM.